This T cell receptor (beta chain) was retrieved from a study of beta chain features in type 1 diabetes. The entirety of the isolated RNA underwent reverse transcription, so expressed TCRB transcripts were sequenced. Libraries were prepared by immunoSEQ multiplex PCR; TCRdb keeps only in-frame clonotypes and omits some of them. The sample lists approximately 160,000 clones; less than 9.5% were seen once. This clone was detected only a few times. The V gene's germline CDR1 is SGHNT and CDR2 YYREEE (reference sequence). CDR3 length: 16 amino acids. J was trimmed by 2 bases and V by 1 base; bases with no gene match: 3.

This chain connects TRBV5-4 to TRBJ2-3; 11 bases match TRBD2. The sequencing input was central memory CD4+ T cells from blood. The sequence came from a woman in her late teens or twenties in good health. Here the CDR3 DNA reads TGTGCCAGCAGCTTGCGACTAGCGGGGTCCACAGATACGCAGTATTTT. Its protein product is CASSLRLAGSTDTQYF.